A single sample gave rise to the 20 T cell receptor beta chains below, sequenced in a study of technical replicates of blood from a few donors (dated by TCRdb to 2017 to 2019). Library prep was done by the immunoSEQ multiplex PCR assay. Entries here come from immuneACCESS through TCRdb and include only in-frame sequences with V and J called. Some clones fail to appear in such tables; in the studies checked, an unresolved V gene covers under half of the shortfall, and the cause of the remainder is unknown. For this sample the table gives around 93,000 clones, of which 95% were detected only once. Together, the top ten hold less than 0.35% of the sample. The source material was T cells isolated from PBMCs. All receptors derive from a human donor in good health.

This clone came up a few times. The V and J genes are TRBV7-2 and TRBJ1-2; 7 nucleotides align to TRBD1. V shed 5 bases, J shed 6 bases, and the junction held 6 bases outside the gene matches. The CDR3 extends over 13 amino acids. Germline values: CDR1 SGHTA, CDR2 FQGNSA. CDR3 loop: CASSLQGVDGYTF. The CDR3 coding sequence is TGTGCCAGCAGCCTCCAGGGGGTGGATGGCTACACCTTC.

The gene calls are TRBV29-1 and TRBJ2-5; a possible D gene is TRBD2 (5 bases). Per the germline V gene, CDR1 is SQVTM and CDR2 is ANQGSEA. This CDR3 spans 13 amino acids. Trimming removed 4 bases from V and 5 bases from J, with 14 bases in between. CDR3 sequence reads: CSVARASGETQYF. Here the CDR3 DNA reads TGCAGCGTTGCGCGAGCATCGGGGGAGACCCAGTACTTC.

Here the CDR3 DNA reads TGTGCCAGCAGTGAAAGGGGGCTATGGGAAGTGTTGTCTCGGGACACTGAAGCTTTCTTT. Translation gives CASSERGLWEVLSRDTEAFF. The rearrangement uses TRBV6-1 and TRBJ1-1; TRBD1 agrees at 7 bases. Trimming took 2 bases from V and 3 from J; bases not matched to a gene: 21. Germline V CDR1 and CDR2: MNHNS, SASEGT. The CDR3 is 20 residues long.

The chain carries TRBV6-1 and TRBJ1-2; D perhaps matches TRBD1 (6 bases). Germline CDR1 is MNHNS and CDR2 is SASEGT. V was cut by 5 bases and J by 8 bases, with 21 bases left in between. The CDR3 has 15 residues. CDR3 sequence reads: CASSSQTGTLAGYTF. The CDR3 DNA sequence: TGTGCCAGCAGTTCCCAGACAGGAACCTTGGCAGGCTACACCTTC.

The chain combines TRBV14 with TRBJ2-5; 11 nucleotides match TRBD1. CDR1 SGHDN and CDR2 FVKESK come from the germline V gene. This CDR3 comprises 16 residues. Unmatched junction bases numbered 9, after V lost 4 bases and J lost 5 bases. The CDR3 DNA is TGTGCCAGCAGCCCAATATGGACAGGGGGCTTTGAGACCCAGTACTTC. Protein: CASSPIWTGGFETQYF.

The chain recombines TRBV19 with TRBJ2-7, with D perhaps matching TRBD1 (5 bases). This CDR3 contains 14 residues. The V end lost 5 bases, the J end lost 6 bases, and 17 bases lay between the germline ends. Germline V CDR1 and CDR2: LNHDA, SQIVND (reference sequence). The CDR3 sequence is CASSQNQGAGEQYF. CDR3 DNA: TGTGCCAGTAGTCAAAACCAGGGCGCTGGCGAGCAGTACTTC.

The chain has TRBV2 and TRBJ2-1, with TRBD2 matching 14 bases. The CDR3 has 17 residues. From germline, CDR1 is SNHLY and CDR2 FYNNEI. V lost 1 base and J lost 5; bases outside the gene matches: 4. CDR3 residues: CASSEGLAGGIHNEQFF. The DNA for the CDR3 is TGTGCCAGCAGTGAAGGACTAGCGGGAGGGATACACAATGAGCAGTTCTTC. The full variable domain, completed using reference TRBV2 and TRBJ2-1, is EPEVTQTPSHQVTQMGQEVILRCVPISNHLYFYWYRQILGQKVEFLVSFYNNEISEKSEIFDDQFSVERPDGSNFTLKIRSTKLEDSAMYFCASSEGLAGGIHNEQFFGPGTRLTVL.

This sequence joins TRBV14 and TRBJ2-7; 7 nucleotides align to TRBD1. V trimming: 4 bases; J trimming: 6 bases; junction bases outside the gene matches: 12. The CDR3 length is 15 residues. The V gene's germline CDR1 is SGHDN and CDR2 FVKESK. CDR3 nucleotides: TGTGCCAGCAGCCGCGACCGGGACAGAGTTACCGAGCAGTACTTC. The encoded protein is CASSRDRDRVTEQYF. The full variable domain, in which reference TRBV14 and TRBJ2-7 provide the parts outside the CDR3, is EAGVTQFPSHSVIEKGQTVTLRCDPISGHDNLYWYRRVMGKEIKFLLHFVKESKQDESGMPNNRFLAERTGGTYSTLKVQPAELEDSGVYFCASSRDRDRVTEQYFGPGTRLTVT.

This clone was seen a single time. This chain joins TRBV28 and TRBJ2-7, with a weak D call TRBD2 (5 bases). CDR3 length equals 13 residues. CDR1 and CDR2 from the germline V gene are MDHEN and SYDVKM. The V end lost 5 bases, the J end lost 6 bases, and 14 bases lay between the germline ends. The DNA for the CDR3 is TGTGCCAGCAGTCCTTCTAGCAACCTCGAGCAGTACTTC. It yields the protein CASSPSSNLEQYF.

The chain couples TRBV5-4 to TRBJ1-2; 8 nucleotides align to TRBD1. The J segment lost 4 bases and the V segment lost 0 bases, leaving 14 bases of the junction unmatched. The CDR3 loop spans 18 amino acids. Germline lookup yields CDR1 SGHNT and CDR2 YYREEE (reference sequence). The CDR3 DNA reads TGTGCCAGCAGCTTGGCCCTCTTGAGGGACAGGAGGAGCTATGGCTACACCTTC. It encodes CASSLALLRDRRSYGYTF.

J is TRBJ2-5 and V is TRBV7-9, with a tentative D call TRBD2 (5 bases). Per the germline V gene, CDR1 is SEHNR and CDR2 is FQNEAQ (reference sequence). Between the trimmed V and J ends, which lost 3 bases and 4 bases, there was a span of 15 bases. The CDR3 runs to 15 residues. The CDR3 DNA reads as TGTGCCAGCAGCTTTGGGCTAGCAGATCCAGAGACCCAGTACTTC. As protein: CASSFGLADPETQYF.

The chain couples TRBV7-2 to TRBJ1-5; tentatively, D is TRBD1 (5 bases). Germline CDR1 reads SGHTA; CDR2 reads FQGNSA. Trimming took off 0 bases at V and 4 bases at J, with 10 bases between the two ends. This CDR3 region has 15 residues. The CDR3 loop is CASSLAWGGNQPQHF. The CDR3 DNA sequence: TGTGCCAGCAGCTTAGCTTGGGGGGGGAATCAGCCCCAGCATTTT.

This clone has only one observation. Written as DNA, the CDR3 is TGCAGCGTATCTACAGGGGGCACAGATACGCAGTATTTT. Amino acid sequence: CSVSTGGTDTQYF. This chain uses TRBV29-1 with TRBJ2-3; 7 nucleotides line up with TRBD1. This CDR3 has 13 amino acids. Germline CDR1 is SQVTM and CDR2 is ANQGSEA. The J segment lost 1 base and the V segment lost 6 bases, leaving 4 bases of the junction unmatched.

The chain couples TRBV4-3 to TRBJ2-1; D may be TRBD2 (6 bases). Germline CDR1 is LGHNA and CDR2 is YSLEER. V was shortened by 5 bases and J by 4 bases, with 12 bases between the two germline ends. CDR3 length: 14 residues. This CDR3 is CASSMGLAYNEQFF. The DNA for the CDR3 is TGCGCCAGCAGCATGGGGCTAGCGTACAATGAGCAGTTCTTC.

The chain couples TRBV5-4 to TRBJ1-1; D is unclear. The CDR3 runs 13 residues. CDR1 is SGHNT, CDR2 YYREEE, per germline (reference sequence). Trimming took 0 bases from V and 2 from J, leaving 5 bases between them. The CDR3 sequence: CASSLDINTEAFF. In DNA, the CDR3 is TGTGCCAGCAGCTTGGACATAAACACTGAAGCTTTCTTT.

This sequence joins TRBV5-8 and TRBJ2-7, with TRBD1 identical over 10 bases. V lost 4 bases to trimming and J lost 5 bases; unmatched junction nucleotides: 6. Germline V gives CDR1 SGHTS, CDR2 YDEGEE. The CDR3 runs 14 residues. The CDR3 DNA reads TGTGCCAGCAGCCTGGGACAGGGGAGGAACGAGCAGTACTTC. It specifies CASSLGQGRNEQYF.

The V gene is TRBV4-2, the J gene TRBJ2-7, with D perhaps matching TRBD2 (7 bases). The V end was cut by 7 bases, the J end by 4 bases, with 26 bases between. The CDR3 length is 17 residues. Germline V gene lookup returns CDR1 LGHNA and CDR2 YNFKEQ. The CDR3 DNA reads as TGTGCCAGCACCCAGCAGGGGAGGGGGACGAATTCATACGAGCAGTACTTC. Encoded protein: CASTQQGRGTNSYEQYF.

The chain joins TRBV28 to TRBJ2-1; TRBD1 agrees at 10 bases. CDR1 is MDHEN and CDR2 is SYDVKM in the germline V gene. V lost 5 bases to trimming and J lost 2 bases; unmatched junction nucleotides: 3. CDR3 length equals 15 residues. As DNA, the CDR3 is TGTGCCAGCAGTCCGACAGGGGGCGCCTACAATGAGCAGTTCTTC. Its protein product is CASSPTGGAYNEQFF.

The chain is built from TRBV4-2 and TRBJ2-2; a possible D gene is TRBD2 (6 bases). The V gene lost 1 base and the J gene lost 8 bases, with 23 bases spanning the gap. The CDR3 is 18 residues long. Per the germline V gene, CDR1 is LGHNA and CDR2 is YNFKEQ. CDR3 sequence reads: CASSQGGYGGIPQGELFF. The CDR3, as DNA: TGTGCCAGCAGCCAAGGAGGTTACGGCGGGATCCCCCAAGGGGAGCTGTTTTTT.

This chain uses TRBV7-3 with TRBJ2-2; a possible D gene is TRBD1 (5 bases). The CDR3 is 14 amino acids. Germline V gene lookup returns CDR1 SGHTA and CDR2 FQGTGA. The V gene lost 5 bases and the J gene lost 2 bases, with 9 bases spanning the gap. The CDR3 sequence is CASSRDSNTGELFF. The CDR3 nucleotides read TGTGCCAGCAGCCGCGACAGTAACACCGGGGAGCTGTTTTTT.